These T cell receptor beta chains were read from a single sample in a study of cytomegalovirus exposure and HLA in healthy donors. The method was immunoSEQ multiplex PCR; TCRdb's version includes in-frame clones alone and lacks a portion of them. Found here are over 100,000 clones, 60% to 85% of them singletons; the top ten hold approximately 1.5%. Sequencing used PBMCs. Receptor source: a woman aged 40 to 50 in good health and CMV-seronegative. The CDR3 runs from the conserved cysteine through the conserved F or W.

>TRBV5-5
CASSLAPRLDRGEKLFF
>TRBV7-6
CASSWEEGQGDNPEAFF
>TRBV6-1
CASRTLRGTNEKLFF
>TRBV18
CASSPGQGETEAFF
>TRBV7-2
CASSLDWSSYEQYF
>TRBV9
CASSPRTAQETQYF
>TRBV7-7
CASSQGGRVRETQYF
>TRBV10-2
CASRISGEETQYF
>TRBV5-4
CASSFRREYSAYNSPLHF
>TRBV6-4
CASSDRAGGYTDTQYF
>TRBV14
CASSQHYEQYF
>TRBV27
CASSLEGKLNTEAFF
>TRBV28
CASSLSHSLYEQYF
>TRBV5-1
CASSPVRDKKGYTEAFF
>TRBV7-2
CASSGAGTSAYNEQFF
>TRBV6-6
CASSPPKGDNTEAFF
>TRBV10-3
CAISEGVRNTEAFF
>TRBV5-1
CASHHLGTGYTGELFF
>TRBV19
CASSIGRLAQTGELFF
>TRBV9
CASSEEGSREQFF
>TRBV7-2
CASSLAGGLGTEAFF
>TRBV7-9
CASSSWELGETQYF
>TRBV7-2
CASSFQVSGDFEQYF
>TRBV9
CASSERGTLNTLRTDTQYF
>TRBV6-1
CASLRIQGELYGYTF
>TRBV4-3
CASSQNRELGAFF
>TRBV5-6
CASSWPGQGNEQYF
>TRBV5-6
CASSRQQGYEQYF
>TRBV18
CASSPAEHANYGYTF
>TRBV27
CASSLSIAGVYYNEQFF
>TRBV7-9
CASSFTGFGNTIYF
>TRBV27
CASSLTPVRGPYQPQHF
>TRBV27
CASSFIRGQRTASTDTQYF
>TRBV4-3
CASSQETGDSGNTIYF
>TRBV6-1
CASSLTQGNTEAFF
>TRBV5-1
CASSRPSGGTGELFF
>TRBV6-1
CASSEARWHQHF
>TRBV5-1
CASSLGHPGQGYGYTF
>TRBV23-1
CASSQSLGLPNQSTDTQYF
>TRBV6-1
CASTRQGDSPLHF
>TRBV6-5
CASSSDRGGNQPQHF
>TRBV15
CATSRDSPTEVFF